The text below deals with one TCR beta chain. The antigen remains unidentified. The CDR3 is made up of 11 amino acids. Trimming left V 0 bases short and J 3 bases short, with 1 base between. Germline V lookup: CDR1 SGHTS, CDR2 YDEGEE. This entry is derived from a study of T cells in localized non-small cell lung cancer. Study-wide findings and caveats: Uninvolved adjacent lung had the highest recorded T cell clonality, with tumor below it.

Assay used: immunoSEQ multiplex PCR; TCRdb lists only in-frame clones, some missing. In the table there are 60,000 or so clones, roughly 79% of which are singletons. The chain employs TRBV5-8 and TRBJ2-7, with D uncertain. This TCR came from a man aged 35-69 years with stage II lung adenocarcinoma. The sequenced sample was PBMCs, obtained before any cancer treatment. CDR3 coding DNA: TGTGCCAGCAGCTTGGACTACGAGCAGTACTTC. It is translated as CASSLDYEQYF.